This T cell receptor beta chain derives from a study of CD8+CD57+ T cells in acquired aplastic anemia. Study-wide context: Sorted CD4+ and CD8+ cells yielded roughly 3.2 ug of DNA on average.

CDR3 length equals 16 residues. Trimming left V 5 bases short and J 0 bases short, with 14 bases between. Per germline, CDR1 SGHVS and CDR2 FNYEAQ. On this clonotype: Antigen: not known.

Genomic DNA served as template for TCR beta VDJ and CDR3 profiling. TCRdb re-derived calls from the reads in MiXCR, one entry per CDR3 protein. The sample lists 250,000 to 350,000 distinct CDR3 sequences, about 56% occurring once. Whole-study results and caveats: CD8+ Simpson's diversity showed no significant patient-control difference. Patients and controls had in common 25 to 35 CD8+ CDR3 sequences.

Input material: sorted CD4+, CD8+, or CD8+CD57+ T cells (not recorded which) from PBMCs. The clonotype comes from a human donor with severe aplastic anemia or a healthy control (not recorded which). The chain has TRBV7-6 and TRBJ2-1, with D possibly being TRBD2 (5 bases). The chain's CDR3 is CASSVTSQSSYNEQFF. In DNA, the CDR3 is TGTGCCAGCAGCGTCACTAGTCAGAGCTCCTACAATGAGCAGTTCTTC.